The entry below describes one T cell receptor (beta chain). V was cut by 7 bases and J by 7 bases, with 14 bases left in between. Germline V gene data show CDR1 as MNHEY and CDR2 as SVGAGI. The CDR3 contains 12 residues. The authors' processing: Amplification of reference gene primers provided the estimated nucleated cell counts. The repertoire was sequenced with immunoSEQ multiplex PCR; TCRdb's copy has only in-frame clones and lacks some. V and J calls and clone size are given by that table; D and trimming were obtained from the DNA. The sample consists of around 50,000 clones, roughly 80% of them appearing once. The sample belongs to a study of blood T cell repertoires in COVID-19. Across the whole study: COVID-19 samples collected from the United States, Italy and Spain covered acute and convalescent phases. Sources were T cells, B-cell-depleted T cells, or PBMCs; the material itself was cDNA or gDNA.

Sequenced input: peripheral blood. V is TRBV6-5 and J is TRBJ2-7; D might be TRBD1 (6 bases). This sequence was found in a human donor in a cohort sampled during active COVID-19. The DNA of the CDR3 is TGTGCCAGCACCCAGGGGCGGTGGGAGCAGTACTTC. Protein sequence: CASTQGRWEQYF.